The source of this TCR beta chain is a study of blood T cell repertoires in COVID-19. Living in under 30 US areas, the participants were between roughly 18 and 89 years of age. Trimming shortened V by 4 bases and J by 6 bases, and 10 bases separated the two germline ends. CDR1 is SQVTM, CDR2 ANQGSEA, per germline. There are 12 residues in the CDR3. Per the authors' pipeline: Estimation of nucleated cell counts relied on the amplification of reference gene primers. Sequenced by immunoSEQ multiplex PCR; TCRdb stores in-frame clones only, minus some. V and J calls and clone size are given by that table; D and trimming were obtained from the DNA. Counted here are about 200,000 clones, 75% to 85% occurring once; the ten biggest clones make up around 7.4%.

This TCR was recovered from a woman in her thirties or forties with acute COVID-19. Input material: PBMCs or T cells enriched from blood (not recorded which). The rearrangement joins TRBV29-1 to TRBJ1-5; the D gene is possibly TRBD1 (6 bases). The CDR3 nucleotides are TGCAGCGTTGCAGGGGACGGTCAGCCCCAGCATTTT. Translation: CSVAGDGQPQHF.